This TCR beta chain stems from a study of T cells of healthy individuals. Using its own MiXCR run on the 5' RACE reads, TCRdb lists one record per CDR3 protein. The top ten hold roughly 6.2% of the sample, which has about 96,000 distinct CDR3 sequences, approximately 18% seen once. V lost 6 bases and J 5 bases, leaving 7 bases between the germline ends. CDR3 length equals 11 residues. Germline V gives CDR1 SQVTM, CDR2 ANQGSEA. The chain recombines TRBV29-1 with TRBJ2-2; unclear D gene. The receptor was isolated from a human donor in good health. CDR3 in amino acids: CSVSDTGELFF. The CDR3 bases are TGCAGCGTGTCTGATACCGGGGAGCTGTTTTTT.